Following are 9 T cell receptor beta chains from one sample sequenced in a study of blood T cell repertoires in COVID-19. TCRdb's copy holds only in-frame clones and misses some; the assay was immunoSEQ multiplex PCR. Of around 45,000 clones listed, around 85% are singletons. The sequencing input was peripheral blood. Source of these receptors: a human donor in a cohort sampled during active COVID-19.

This chain connects TRBV18 to TRBJ1-3; the match to TRBD1 covers 7 bases. Germline assignment: CDR1 KGHSH and CDR2 LQKENI. The CDR3 sequence is 15 residues long. V shed 3 bases and J 2 bases; nucleotides not matched to a gene: 4. CDR3 protein: CASSPGTATGNTIYF. The CDR3 DNA is TGTGCCAGCTCACCGGGGACAGCAACTGGAAACACCATATATTTT.

The genes are TRBV10-3 and TRBJ1-6; no firm D call. Deletions cut 4 bases from V and 14 bases from J, with 15 bases between. The CDR3 has 13 amino acids. Per the germline V gene, CDR1 is ENHRY and CDR2 is SYGVKD. The CDR3 sequence: CAISASLSEALHF. The CDR3, as DNA: TGTGCCATCAGTGCCTCTCTGTCTGAGGCCCTCCACTTT.

The gene calls are TRBV7-9 and TRBJ2-3, with a weak D call TRBD2 (5 bases). V lost 8 bases to trimming and J lost 6 bases, with 15 bases between them. The CDR3 is 13 residues long. Germline V gene data show CDR1 as SEHNR and CDR2 as FQNEAQ (reference sequence). CDR3 sequence reads: CASEETRVDTQYF. In nucleotides, the CDR3 is TGTGCCAGCGAAGAGACGAGGGTCGATACGCAGTATTTT.

The rearrangement uses TRBV2 and TRBJ2-5, with 11 bases lining up with TRBD2. This CDR3 spans 13 amino acids. V shed 10 bases and J 9 bases; nucleotides not matched to a gene: 10. CDR1 and CDR2 (germline): SNHLY, FYNNEI. The CDR3 DNA reads as TGTGCCACCTCCCTAGCGGGGGGACACCCCCAGTACTTC. It specifies CATSLAGGHPQYF.

The V and J genes are TRBV14 and TRBJ1-5, with a tentative D call TRBD1 (5 bases). CDR1 is SGHDN, CDR2 FVKESK, per germline. The CDR3 spans 18 residues. V was cut by 4 bases and J by 2 bases, with 21 bases left in between. As DNA, the CDR3 is TGTGCCAGCAGCCTCTACAACGAGACAGCGAAAGGCAATCAGCCCCAGCATTTT. It yields the protein CASSLYNETAKGNQPQHF.

The V gene is TRBV5-6, the J gene TRBJ2-1; 10 bases agree with TRBD1. Germline CDR1 SGHDT, CDR2 YYEEEE. This CDR3 contains 14 residues. After removal of 5 bases from V and 3 bases from J, the junction contained 2 bases not matched to a gene. This CDR3 reads CASRRDRGYNEQFF. Here the CDR3 DNA reads TGTGCCAGCAGGCGGGACAGGGGCTACAATGAGCAGTTCTTC.

This chain joins TRBV5-4 and TRBJ2-1; D unclear. CDR3 length: 13 amino acids. Germline V gives CDR1 SGHNT, CDR2 YYREEE (reference sequence). Trimming shortened V by 0 bases and J by 7 bases, and 8 bases separated the two germline ends. For the CDR3, the DNA is TGTGCCAGCAGCTTGGTAGGAGTAAATGAGCAGTTCTTC. This codes for CASSLVGVNEQFF.

This clone is a singleton in its sample. The V and J genes are TRBV2 and TRBJ1-6; D remains ambiguous. The CDR3 consists of 13 residues. V gave up 3 bases and J gave up 11 bases, with 11 bases separating them. From germline, CDR1 is SNHLY and CDR2 FYNNEI. The CDR3 loop is CASSDDAGAPLHF. As DNA, the CDR3 is TGTGCCAGCAGTGACGACGCAGGTGCACCCCTCCACTTT.

The genes are TRBV4-2 and TRBJ2-3, with D tentatively TRBD2 (5 bases). Germline CDR1 and CDR2: LGHNA and YNFKEQ. The CDR3 spans 16 residues. Trimming took off 1 base at V and 6 bases at J, with 17 bases between the two ends. The CDR3 coding sequence is TGTGCCAGCAGCCAAGTATCCGGGGATACTGGCGATACGCAGTATTTT. Residues: CASSQVSGDTGDTQYF.